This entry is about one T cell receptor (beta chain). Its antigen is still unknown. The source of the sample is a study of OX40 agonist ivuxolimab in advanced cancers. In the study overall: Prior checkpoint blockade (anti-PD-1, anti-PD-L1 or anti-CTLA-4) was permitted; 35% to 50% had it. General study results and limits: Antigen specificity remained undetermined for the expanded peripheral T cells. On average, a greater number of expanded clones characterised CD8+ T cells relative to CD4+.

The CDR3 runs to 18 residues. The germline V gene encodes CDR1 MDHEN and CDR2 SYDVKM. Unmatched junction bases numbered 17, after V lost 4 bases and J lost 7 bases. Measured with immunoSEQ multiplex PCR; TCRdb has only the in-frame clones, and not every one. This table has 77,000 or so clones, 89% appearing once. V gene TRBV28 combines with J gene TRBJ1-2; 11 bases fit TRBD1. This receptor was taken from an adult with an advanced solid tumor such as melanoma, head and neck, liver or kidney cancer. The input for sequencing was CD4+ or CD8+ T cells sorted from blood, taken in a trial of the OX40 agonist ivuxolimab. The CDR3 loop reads CASSSTSPRTGGVIGYTF. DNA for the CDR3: TGTGCCAGCAGTTCGACGTCTCCAAGGACAGGGGGCGTAATTGGCTACACCTTC.